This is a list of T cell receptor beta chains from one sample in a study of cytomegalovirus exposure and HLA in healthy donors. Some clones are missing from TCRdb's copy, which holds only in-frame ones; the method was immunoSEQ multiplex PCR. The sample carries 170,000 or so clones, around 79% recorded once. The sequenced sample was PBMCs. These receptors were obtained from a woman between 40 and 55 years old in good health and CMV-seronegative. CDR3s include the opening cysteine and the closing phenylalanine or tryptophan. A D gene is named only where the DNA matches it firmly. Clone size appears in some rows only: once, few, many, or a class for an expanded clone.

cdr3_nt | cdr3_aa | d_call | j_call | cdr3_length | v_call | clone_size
TGTGCCAGCAGCCCCGACTACAACACCGGGGAGCTGTTTTTT | CASSPDYNTGELFF | NA | TRBJ2-2 | 14 | TRBV14 | NA
TGTGCCAGTATCGCAGAGGAGGGGTTCGCTGAAGCTTTCTTT | CASIAEEGFAEAFF | NA | TRBJ1-1 | 14 | TRBV19 | NA
TGTGCCAGCAGTGAAGCGCTGGGCAGGGGATACAATGAGCAGTTCTTC | CASSEALGRGYNEQFF | NA | TRBJ2-1 | 16 | TRBV6-1 | NA
TGTGCCAGCAGCGTAGCTGGGACAGGGTCTGAAAAACTGTTTTTT | CASSVAGTGSEKLFF | TRBD1 | TRBJ1-4 | 15 | TRBV9 | NA
TGTGCCAGCAGCGCTGACGCGGGTGAGACCCAGTACTTC | CASSADAGETQYF | NA | TRBJ2-5 | 13 | TRBV9 | NA
TGTGCCAGCAGCTTAACAGGGAATCCCGAGCAGTACTTC | CASSLTGNPEQYF | NA | TRBJ2-7 | 13 | TRBV5-4 | NA
TGTGCCAGCAGTTCTCCCGAGGGCCTAGATTTACGGAAAGCTTTCTTT | CASSSPEGLDLRKAFF | NA | TRBJ1-1 | 16 | TRBV28 | NA
TGCGCCAGCAGCCAAGGCACAGGGGGGGATCCCGGGGAGCTGTTTTTT | CASSQGTGGDPGELFF | NA | TRBJ2-2 | 16 | TRBV4-3 | NA
TGTGCCAGCAGTCCCAGGGTAGCGGGGGGAAATGATGTCTCCTACGAGCAGTACTTC | CASSPRVAGGNDVSYEQYF | TRBD2 | TRBJ2-7 | 19 | TRBV5-6 | NA
TGTGCCATCAGTCGACCAGGGGGCAGTTTTGAAGCTTTCTTT | CAISRPGGSFEAFF | TRBD1 | TRBJ1-1 | 14 | TRBV10-3 | few